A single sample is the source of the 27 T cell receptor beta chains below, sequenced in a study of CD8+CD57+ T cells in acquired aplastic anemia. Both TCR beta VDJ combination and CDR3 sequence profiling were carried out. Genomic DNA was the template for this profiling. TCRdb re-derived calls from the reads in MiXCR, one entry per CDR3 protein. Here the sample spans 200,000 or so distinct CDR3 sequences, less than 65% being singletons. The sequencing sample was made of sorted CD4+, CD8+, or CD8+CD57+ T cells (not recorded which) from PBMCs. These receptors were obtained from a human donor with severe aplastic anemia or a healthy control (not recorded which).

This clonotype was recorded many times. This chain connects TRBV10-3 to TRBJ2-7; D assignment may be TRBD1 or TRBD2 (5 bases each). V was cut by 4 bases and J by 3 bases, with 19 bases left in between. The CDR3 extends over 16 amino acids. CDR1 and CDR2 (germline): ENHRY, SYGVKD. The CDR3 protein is CAISVHGGDVFYEQYF. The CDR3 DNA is TGTGCCATCAGTGTCCATGGGGGAGACGTTTTCTACGAGCAGTACTTC.

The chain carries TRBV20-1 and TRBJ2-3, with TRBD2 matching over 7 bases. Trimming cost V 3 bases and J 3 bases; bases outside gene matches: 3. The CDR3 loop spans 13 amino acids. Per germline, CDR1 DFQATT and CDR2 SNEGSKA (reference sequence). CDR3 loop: CSARWRETDTQYF. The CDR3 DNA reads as TGCAGTGCTAGGTGGCGGGAGACAGATACGCAGTATTTT.

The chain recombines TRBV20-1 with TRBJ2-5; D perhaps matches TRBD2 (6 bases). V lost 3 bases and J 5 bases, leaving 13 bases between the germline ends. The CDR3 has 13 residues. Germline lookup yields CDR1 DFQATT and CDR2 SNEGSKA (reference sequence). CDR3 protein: CSARTGSLETQYF. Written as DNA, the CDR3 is TGCAGTGCTAGGACCGGGAGCCTGGAGACCCAGTACTTC.

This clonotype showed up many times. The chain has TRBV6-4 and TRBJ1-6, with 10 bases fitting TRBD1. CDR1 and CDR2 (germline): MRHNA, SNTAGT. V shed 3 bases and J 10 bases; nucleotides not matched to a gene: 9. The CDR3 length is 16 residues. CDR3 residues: CASSDWDRGPLSPLHF. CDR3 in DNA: TGTGCCAGCAGTGATTGGGACAGGGGTCCGCTATCACCCCTCCACTTT.

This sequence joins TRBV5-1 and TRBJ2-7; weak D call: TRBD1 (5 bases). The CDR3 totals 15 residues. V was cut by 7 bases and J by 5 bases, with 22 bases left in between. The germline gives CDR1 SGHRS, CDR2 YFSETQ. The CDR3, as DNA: TGCGCCAGCGGCCTGAGAACGACAGACTTTGACGAGCAGTACTTC. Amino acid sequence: CASGLRTTDFDEQYF.

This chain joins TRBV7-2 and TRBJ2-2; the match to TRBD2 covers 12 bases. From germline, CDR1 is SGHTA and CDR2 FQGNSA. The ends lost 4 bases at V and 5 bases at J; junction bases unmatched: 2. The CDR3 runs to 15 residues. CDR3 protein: CASSYGLAGTGELFF. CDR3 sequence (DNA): TGTGCCAGCAGCTACGGACTAGCGGGGACCGGGGAGCTGTTTTTT.

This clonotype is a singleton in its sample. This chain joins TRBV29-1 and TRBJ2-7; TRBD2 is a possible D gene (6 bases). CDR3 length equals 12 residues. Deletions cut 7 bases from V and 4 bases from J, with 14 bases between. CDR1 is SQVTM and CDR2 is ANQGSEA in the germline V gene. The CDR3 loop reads CSAAASAYEQYF. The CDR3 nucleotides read TGCAGCGCAGCCGCTAGCGCTTACGAGCAGTACTTC.

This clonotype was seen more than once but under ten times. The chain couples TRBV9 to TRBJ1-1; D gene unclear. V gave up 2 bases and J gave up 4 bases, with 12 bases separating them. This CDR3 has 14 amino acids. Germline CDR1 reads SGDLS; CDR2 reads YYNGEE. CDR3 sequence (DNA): TGTGCCAGCAGCGTCCCGGTTGATGCCACTGAAGCTTTCTTT. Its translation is CASSVPVDATEAFF.

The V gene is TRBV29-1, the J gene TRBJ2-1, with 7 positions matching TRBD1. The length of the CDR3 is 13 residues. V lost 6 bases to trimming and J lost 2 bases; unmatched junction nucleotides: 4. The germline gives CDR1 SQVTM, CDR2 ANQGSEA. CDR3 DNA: TGCAGCGTGACAGGGCCCACCTACAATGAGCAGTTCTTC. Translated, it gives CSVTGPTYNEQFF.

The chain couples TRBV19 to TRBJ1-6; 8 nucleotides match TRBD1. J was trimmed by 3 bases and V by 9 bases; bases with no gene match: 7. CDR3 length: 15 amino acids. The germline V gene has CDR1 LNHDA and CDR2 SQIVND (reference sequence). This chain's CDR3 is CASHPGQVYNSPLHF. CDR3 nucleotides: TGTGCCAGCCATCCGGGACAGGTCTATAATTCACCCCTCCACTTT.

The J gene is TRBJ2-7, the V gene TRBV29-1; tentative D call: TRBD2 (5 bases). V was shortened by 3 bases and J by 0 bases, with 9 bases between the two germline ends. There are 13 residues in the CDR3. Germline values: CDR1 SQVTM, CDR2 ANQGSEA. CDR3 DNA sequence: TGCAGCGTTGAGAGGGCCGACTCCTACGAGCAGTACTTC. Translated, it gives CSVERADSYEQYF.

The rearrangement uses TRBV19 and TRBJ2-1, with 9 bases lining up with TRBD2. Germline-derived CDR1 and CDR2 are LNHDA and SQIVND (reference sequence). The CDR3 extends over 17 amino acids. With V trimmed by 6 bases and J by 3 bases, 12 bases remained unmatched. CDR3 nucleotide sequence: TGTGCCAGTAGCCGCTCTAGCGGGGCCCTCCTCTACAATGAGCAGTTCTTC. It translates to CASSRSSGALLYNEQFF.

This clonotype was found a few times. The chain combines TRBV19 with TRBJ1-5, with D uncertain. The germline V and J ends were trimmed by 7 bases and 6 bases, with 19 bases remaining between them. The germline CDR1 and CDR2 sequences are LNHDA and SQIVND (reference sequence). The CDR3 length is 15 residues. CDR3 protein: CASTHSDTTSQPQHF. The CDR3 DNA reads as TGTGCCAGTACCCACTCCGACACAACCTCTCAGCCCCAGCATTTT.

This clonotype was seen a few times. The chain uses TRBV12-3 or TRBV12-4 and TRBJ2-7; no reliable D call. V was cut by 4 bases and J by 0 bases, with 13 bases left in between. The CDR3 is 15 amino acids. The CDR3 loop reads CASSSDRRSSYEQYF. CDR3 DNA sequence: TGTGCCAGCAGTTCGGACCGACGGAGCTCCTACGAGCAGTACTTC.

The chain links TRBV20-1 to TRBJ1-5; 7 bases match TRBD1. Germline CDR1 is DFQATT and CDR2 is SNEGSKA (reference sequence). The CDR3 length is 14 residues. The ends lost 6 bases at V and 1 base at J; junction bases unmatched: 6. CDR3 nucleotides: TGCAGTGCCCCGCCGACAGGGAGCAATCAGCCCCAGCATTTT. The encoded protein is CSAPPTGSNQPQHF.

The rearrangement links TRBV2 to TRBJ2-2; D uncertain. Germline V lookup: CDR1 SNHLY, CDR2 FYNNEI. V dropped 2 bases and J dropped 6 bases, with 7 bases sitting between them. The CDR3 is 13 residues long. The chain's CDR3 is CASSEIRPGELFF. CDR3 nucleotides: TGTGCCAGCAGTGAAATTAGGCCCGGGGAGCTGTTTTTT.

The CDR3 DNA is TGTGCCAGCGTGGGCGGGAGCTCCTACGAGCAGTACTTC. It translates to CASVGGSSYEQYF. The genes are TRBV2 and TRBJ2-7; TRBD2 agrees at 7 bases. The CDR3 spans 13 residues. Trimming cost V 8 bases and J 0 bases; bases outside gene matches: 4. Germline V lookup: CDR1 SNHLY, CDR2 FYNNEI.

The CDR3 loop reads CSVDAGGSSNQPQHF. The CDR3 DNA sequence: TGCAGCGTTGATGCGGGGGGCTCTAGCAATCAGCCCCAGCATTTT. This rearrangement joins TRBV29-1 to TRBJ1-5; tentatively, D is TRBD1 (6 bases). The V end lost 3 bases, the J end lost 0 bases, and 12 bases lay between the germline ends. This CDR3 comprises 15 residues. The V gene's germline CDR1 is SQVTM and CDR2 ANQGSEA.

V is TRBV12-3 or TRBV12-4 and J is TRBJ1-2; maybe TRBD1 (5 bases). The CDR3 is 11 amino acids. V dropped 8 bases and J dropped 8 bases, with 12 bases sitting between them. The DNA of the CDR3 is TGTGCCAGCGGGATGAGGGGCGGCTACACCTTC. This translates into CASGMRGGYTF.

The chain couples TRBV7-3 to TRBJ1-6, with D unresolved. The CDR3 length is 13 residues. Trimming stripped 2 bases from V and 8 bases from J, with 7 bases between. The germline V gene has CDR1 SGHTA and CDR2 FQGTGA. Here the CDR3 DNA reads TGTGCCAGCAGCTTAGGGTTGGATTCACCCCTCCACTTT. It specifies CASSLGLDSPLHF.

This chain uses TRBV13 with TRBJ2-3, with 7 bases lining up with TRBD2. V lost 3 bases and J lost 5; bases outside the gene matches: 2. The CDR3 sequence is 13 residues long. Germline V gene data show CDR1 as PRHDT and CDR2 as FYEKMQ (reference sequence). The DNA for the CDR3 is TGTGCCAGCAGCTTTGGGGGGGGAGATACGCAGTATTTT. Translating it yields CASSFGGGDTQYF.

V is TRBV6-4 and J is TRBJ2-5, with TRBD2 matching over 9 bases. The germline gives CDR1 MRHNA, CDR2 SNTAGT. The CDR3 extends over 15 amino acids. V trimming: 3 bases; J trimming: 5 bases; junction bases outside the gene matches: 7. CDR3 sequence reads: CASSEWRGGLETQYF. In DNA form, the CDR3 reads TGTGCCAGCAGTGAATGGCGGGGGGGCTTGGAGACCCAGTACTTC.

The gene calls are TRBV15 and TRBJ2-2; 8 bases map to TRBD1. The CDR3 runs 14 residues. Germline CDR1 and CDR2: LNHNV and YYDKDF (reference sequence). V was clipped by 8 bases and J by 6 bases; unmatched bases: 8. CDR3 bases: TGTGCCACCCTCAGGGGGCAGGAGTCCGGGGAGCTGTTTTTT. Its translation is CATLRGQESGELFF.

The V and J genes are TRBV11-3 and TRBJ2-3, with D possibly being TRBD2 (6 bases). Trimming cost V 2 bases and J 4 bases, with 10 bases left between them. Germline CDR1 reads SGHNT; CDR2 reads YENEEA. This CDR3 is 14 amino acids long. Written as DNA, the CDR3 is TGTGCCAGCAGCTTACAGGGAGGCGCAGATACGCAGTATTTT. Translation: CASSLQGGADTQYF.

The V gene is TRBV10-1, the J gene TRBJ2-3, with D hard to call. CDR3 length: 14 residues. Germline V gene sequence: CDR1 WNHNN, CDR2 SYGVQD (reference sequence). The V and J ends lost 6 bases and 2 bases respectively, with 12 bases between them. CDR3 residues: CASSFLENTDTQYF. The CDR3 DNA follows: TGCGCCAGCAGCTTTCTCGAAAACACAGATACGCAGTATTTT.

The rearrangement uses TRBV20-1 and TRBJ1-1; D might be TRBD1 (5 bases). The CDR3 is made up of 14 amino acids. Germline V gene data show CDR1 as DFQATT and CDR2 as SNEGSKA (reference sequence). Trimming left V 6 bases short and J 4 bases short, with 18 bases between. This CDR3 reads CSAVFRGRGTEAFF. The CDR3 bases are TGCAGTGCCGTCTTTAGAGGTAGGGGCACTGAAGCTTTCTTT.

The CDR3 loop is CASSVGGGGTGIDEQYF. CDR3 nucleotides: TGTGCCAGCAGCGTAGGGGGCGGTGGGACAGGGATCGATGAGCAGTACTTC. V is TRBV9 and J is TRBJ2-7; TRBD1 aligns across 9 bases. Germline-derived CDR1 and CDR2 are SGDLS and YYNGEE. This CDR3 spans 17 amino acids. V lost 0 bases to trimming and J lost 7 bases; unmatched junction nucleotides: 14.